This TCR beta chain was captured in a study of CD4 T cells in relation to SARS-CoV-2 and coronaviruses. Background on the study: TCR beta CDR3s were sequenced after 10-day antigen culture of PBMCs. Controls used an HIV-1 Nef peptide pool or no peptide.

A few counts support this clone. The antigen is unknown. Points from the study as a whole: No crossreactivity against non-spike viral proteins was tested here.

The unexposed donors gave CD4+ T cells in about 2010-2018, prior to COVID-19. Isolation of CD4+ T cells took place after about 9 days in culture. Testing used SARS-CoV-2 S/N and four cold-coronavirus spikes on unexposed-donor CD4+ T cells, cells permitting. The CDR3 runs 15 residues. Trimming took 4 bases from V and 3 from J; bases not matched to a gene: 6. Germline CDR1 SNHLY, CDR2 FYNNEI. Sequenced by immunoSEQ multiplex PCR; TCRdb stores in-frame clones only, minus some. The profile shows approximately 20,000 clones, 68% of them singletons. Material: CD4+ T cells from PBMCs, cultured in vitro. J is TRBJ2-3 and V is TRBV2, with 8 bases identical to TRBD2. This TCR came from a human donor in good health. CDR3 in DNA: TGTGCCAGCAGTGGGGGACTAGTGAGGACAGATACGCAGTATTTT. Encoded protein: CASSGGLVRTDTQYF.